These 22 T cell receptor beta chains were sequenced from one sample in a study of shared clonotypes between healthy human individuals. The table came from immunoSEQ multiplex PCR; TCRdb's copy has only in-frame clones and leaves some out. The sample lists some 1,100,000 clones, about 80% seen once, with about 0.52% in the top ten. Specimen: memory CD4+ T cells from PBMCs. Subset defined: CD45RA-negative fraction. These TCRs come from a man aged 18 to 35 in good health. Some clones in this sample may be carry-over from other donors' samples.

Ten or more counts support this clone. Other DNA sequences in the same sample also yield this CDR3. This rearrangement joins TRBV7-2 to TRBJ1-1, with 8 bases lining up with TRBD1. Trimming removed 5 bases from V and 7 bases from J; junction bases left unmatched: 9. This CDR3 spans 14 amino acids. Germline V CDR1 and CDR2: SGHTA, FQGNSA. The chain's CDR3 is CASSTNRGVVEAFF. The CDR3 bases are TGTGCCAGCAGCACCAACAGGGGGGTGGTTGAAGCTTTCTTT.

The chain uses TRBV2 and TRBJ2-1, with 7 bases matching TRBD1. The trim removed 4 bases at V and 2 bases at J, leaving 8 bases unmatched. Germline V gene lookup returns CDR1 SNHLY and CDR2 FYNNEI. The CDR3 has 16 residues. CDR3 sequence: CASSGRQGPPYNEQFF. The CDR3 bases are TGTGCCAGCAGTGGGAGACAGGGCCCCCCCTACAATGAGCAGTTCTTC.

This clone was seen only a few times. This chain links TRBV9 with TRBJ2-7; TRBD1 agrees at 8 bases. The CDR3 length is 16 residues. J lost 6 bases, V lost 3 bases, and 14 bases had no gene match. The germline V gene has CDR1 SGDLS and CDR2 YYNGEE. DNA for the CDR3: TGTGCCAGCAGCGCACGAATTGGCGGACAGGGCGGCGAGCAGTACTTC. It encodes CASSARIGGQGGEQYF.

This sequence joins TRBV2 and TRBJ2-1; 10 nucleotides align to TRBD2. CDR3 length equals 15 residues. The J segment lost 3 bases and the V segment lost 2 bases, leaving 1 base of the junction unmatched. The germline V gene encodes CDR1 SNHLY and CDR2 FYNNEI. The chain's CDR3 is CASSERTSGYNEQFF. The CDR3 DNA is TGTGCCAGCAGTGAAAGGACTAGCGGCTACAATGAGCAGTTCTTC. Variable domain in full (rest from reference TRBV2 and TRBJ2-1): EPEVTQTPSHQVTQMGQEVILRCVPISNHLYFYWYRQILGQKVEFLVSFYNNEISEKSEIFDDQFSVERPDGSNFTLKIRSTKLEDSAMYFCASSERTSGYNEQFFGPGTRLTVL.

There are a few counts of this clone. The chain combines TRBV11-2 with TRBJ2-7; 11 nucleotides agree with TRBD2. Per the germline V gene, CDR1 is SGHAT and CDR2 is FQNNGV. Trimming removed 5 bases from V and 6 bases from J; junction bases left unmatched: 12. The CDR3 length is 16 residues. In nucleotides, the CDR3 is TGTGCCAGCAGCCCCCTGGGACTAGCGGTAGTTAGCGAGCAGTACTTC. It translates to CASSPLGLAVVSEQYF.

The rearrangement links TRBV10-3 to TRBJ2-4, with 8 bases lining up with TRBD1. The CDR3 covers 17 residues. V trimming: 5 bases; J trimming: 2 bases; junction bases outside the gene matches: 11. The germline V gene encodes CDR1 ENHRY and CDR2 SYGVKD. The CDR3 here is CAISSTLQGDPKNIQYF. CDR3 nucleotide sequence: TGTGCCATCAGTTCCACCCTACAGGGGGATCCCAAAAACATTCAGTACTTC.

The genes are TRBV28 and TRBJ1-3; D not resolved. Looked up from germline, CDR1 is MDHEN and CDR2 is SYDVKM. The CDR3 totals 11 residues. The ends were cut back, 4 bases at V and 6 bases at J, with 4 bases in the middle. The CDR3 loop reads CASSWENTIYF. CDR3 DNA sequence: TGTGCCAGCAGTTGGGAAAACACCATATATTTT.

This sequence joins TRBV12-5 and TRBJ2-1; weak D call: TRBD2 (6 bases). This CDR3 region has 15 residues. With 3 bases removed from V and 4 bases from J, the gap between germline ends came to 13 bases. CDR1 LGHNT and CDR2 FRNRAP come from the germline V gene. CDR3 region: CASGFLGSGYNEQFF. Written as DNA, the CDR3 is TGTGCTAGTGGTTTTCTTGGTAGCGGATACAATGAGCAGTTCTTC.

V gene TRBV21-1 combines with J gene TRBJ2-3. TRBV21-1 is a known pseudogene. The CDR3 is 13 amino acids. Here the CDR3 DNA reads TGTGCCAGCAGCAAAGGGGACACAGATACGCAGTATTTT. Translating gives CASSKGDTDTQYF.

The chain recombines TRBV14 with TRBJ1-1; possibly TRBD1 for D (5 bases). The germline gives CDR1 SGHDN, CDR2 FVKESK. This CDR3 is built from 14 residues. V was shortened by 2 bases and J by 4 bases, with 11 bases between the two germline ends. This CDR3 is CASSQSGWITEAFF. The CDR3 coding sequence is TGTGCCAGCAGCCAATCAGGGTGGATCACTGAAGCTTTCTTT.

This rearrangement joins TRBV19 to TRBJ2-1; 8 bases fit TRBD2. CDR3 length: 16 residues. CDR1 and CDR2 (germline): LNHDA, SQIVND (reference sequence). V gave up 5 bases and J gave up 0 bases; unmatched junction bases: 6. This chain's CDR3 is CASSPRLASSYNEQFF. In nucleotides, the CDR3 is TGTGCCAGTAGTCCTAGACTAGCGAGCTCCTACAATGAGCAGTTCTTC.

CDR3 nucleotides: TGTGCCAGCTCACGCATTCAGGGGGAAAATCAGCCCCAGCATTTT. Its protein product is CASSRIQGENQPQHF. V usage is TRBV18 and J usage is TRBJ1-5; 7 bases map to TRBD1. V was pared by 4 bases and J by 4 bases, with 7 bases of the junction left unmatched. The CDR3 consists of 15 residues. In germline, CDR1 is KGHSH, CDR2 LQKENI.

This clone was detected only a few times. CDR3 in amino acids: CAISPSDRAEQYF. The CDR3, as DNA: TGTGCCATCAGTCCCTCCGACAGGGCCGAGCAGTACTTC. The gene calls are TRBV10-3 and TRBJ2-7; 7 bases map to TRBD1. Germline loops: CDR1 ENHRY, CDR2 SYGVKD. V lost 5 bases, J lost 6 bases, and 7 bases stayed unmatched. The CDR3 extends over 13 amino acids.

The gene calls are TRBV10-3 and TRBJ2-2; tentative D call: TRBD1 (5 bases). Germline CDR1 is ENHRY and CDR2 is SYGVKD. CDR3 length equals 17 residues. Trimming took off 4 bases at V and 7 bases at J, with 22 bases between the two ends. The CDR3 DNA reads TGTGCCATCAGTGGTTTCACAGGTACCCCTGCGGTCGGGGAGCTGTTTTTT. Translating it yields CAISGFTGTPAVGELFF.

The CDR3 DNA is TGTGCCAGCAGCCTTTCAACCGGGCAATACGAGCAGTACTTC. Its translation is CASSLSTGQYEQYF. The gene calls are TRBV5-5 and TRBJ2-7; no firm D call. The germline gives CDR1 SGHKS, CDR2 YYEKEE (reference sequence). The CDR3 length is 14 residues. V dropped 4 bases and J dropped 4 bases, with 15 bases sitting between them.

The CDR3 DNA is TGTGCCAGCAGCTCCAGGGGACTCCCAGAGACCCAGTACTTC. It codes for CASSSRGLPETQYF. The rearrangement joins TRBV7-2 to TRBJ2-5; possibly TRBD1 or TRBD2 for D (6 bases each). The CDR3 length is 14 residues. CDR1 is SGHTA and CDR2 is FQGNSA in the germline V gene. V lost 4 bases and J 4 bases, leaving 13 bases between the germline ends.

The chain recombines TRBV2 with TRBJ1-5, with D possibly TRBD1 on 6 matching bases. Germline assignment: CDR1 SNHLY and CDR2 FYNNEI. This CDR3 spans 15 amino acids. Trimming pared 2 bases from V and 8 bases from J, leaving 16 bases between. In nucleotides, the CDR3 is TGTGCCAGCAGTGAATACGTCAGGGGAGAGGAGCCCCAGCATTTT. It yields the protein CASSEYVRGEEPQHF.

This clone was seen more than once but under ten times. The rearrangement uses TRBV19 and TRBJ2-3; D ambiguous. Germline CDR1 is LNHDA and CDR2 is SQIVND (reference sequence). The CDR3 totals 16 residues. The germline V and J ends were trimmed by 0 bases and 4 bases, with 14 bases remaining between them. The CDR3 region is CASSIDARQAADTQYF. The DNA of the CDR3 is TGTGCCAGTAGTATAGATGCCCGGCAGGCGGCAGATACGCAGTATTTT.

The chain has TRBV28 and TRBJ2-1; D perhaps matches TRBD2 (6 bases). CDR1 and CDR2 (germline): MDHEN, SYDVKM. The CDR3 contains 16 residues. With 6 bases removed from V and 0 bases from J, the gap between germline ends came to 15 bases. The CDR3 protein is CASRGNSGSSYNEQFF. The CDR3 DNA sequence: TGTGCCAGCAGGGGGAATAGCGGAAGCTCCTACAATGAGCAGTTCTTC.

The chain carries TRBV4-1 and TRBJ2-7; D is ambiguous. V lost 1 base and J lost 0, with 10 bases in between. Looked up from germline, CDR1 is MGHRA and CDR2 is YSYEKL. The CDR3 is made up of 15 amino acids. CDR3 sequence reads: CASSQVWTSSYEQYF. The CDR3 DNA is TGCGCCAGCAGCCAAGTTTGGACCAGCTCCTACGAGCAGTACTTC.

The chain couples TRBV4-2 to TRBJ2-1, with D maybe TRBD2 (5 bases). This CDR3 comprises 17 residues. Looked up from germline, CDR1 is LGHNA and CDR2 is YNFKEQ. With 1 base removed from V and 0 bases from J, the gap between germline ends came to 13 bases. CDR3 region: CASSQVRADSSYNEQFF. CDR3 coding DNA: TGTGCCAGCAGCCAAGTTCGAGCGGATAGCTCCTACAATGAGCAGTTCTTC.

The V gene is TRBV18, the J gene TRBJ1-2, with TRBD1 identical over 11 bases. The CDR3 is 15 residues long. J lost 4 bases, V lost 5 bases, and 6 bases had no gene match. Germline CDR1 and CDR2: KGHSH and LQKENI. CDR3 residues: CASSSGTGGTYGYTF. CDR3 nucleotides: TGTGCCAGCTCATCGGGGACAGGGGGGACCTATGGCTACACCTTC.